A single sample gave rise to the 18 T cell receptor beta chains below, sequenced in a study of T cell responses to AZD1222 COVID-19 vaccine. The repertoire was sequenced with immunoSEQ multiplex PCR; TCRdb's copy has only in-frame clones and lacks some. Of 84,000 or so clones listed, around 91% are singletons. The material sequenced was peripheral blood, taken on day 0 of MenACWY control vaccination. The receptors here all came from an adult in good health.

The chain combines TRBV18 with TRBJ2-5; D call uncertain. Looked up from germline, CDR1 is KGHSH and CDR2 is LQKENI. The CDR3 spans 11 residues. Trimming cost V 1 base and J 3 bases, with 0 bases left between them. CDR3 DNA sequence: TGTGCCAGCTCACCACAAGAGACCCAGTACTTC. Its translation: CASSPQETQYF.

This chain joins TRBV12-3 or TRBV12-4 and TRBJ2-1; D is tentatively TRBD1 or TRBD2 (5 bases each). The CDR3 totals 13 residues. V lost 4 bases and J 8 bases, leaving 12 bases between the germline ends. CDR3 sequence (DNA): TGTGCCAGCAGTTCGGGGACGAGGGATGAGCAGTTCTTC. Amino acid sequence: CASSSGTRDEQFF.

This chain links TRBV28 with TRBJ1-4; 7 bases align to TRBD1. The CDR3 has 14 residues. CDR1 is MDHEN and CDR2 is SYDVKM in the germline V gene. J lost 7 bases, V lost 5 bases, and 7 bases had no gene match. CDR3 protein: CASSPRGPLEKLFF. Written as DNA, the CDR3 is TGTGCCAGCAGTCCGAGGGGGCCCCTTGAAAAACTGTTTTTT.

V gene TRBV7-2 combines with J gene TRBJ2-5; 8 nucleotides agree with TRBD2. Germline V lookup: CDR1 SGHTA, CDR2 FQGNSA. This CDR3 is 16 amino acids long. The J segment lost 2 bases and the V segment lost 2 bases, leaving 7 bases of the junction unmatched. The CDR3 coding sequence is TGTGCCAGCAGCTTAAGTAGCGGGGAGCCACAAGAGACCCAGTACTTC. This sequence encodes CASSLSSGEPQETQYF.

This chain's CDR3 is CASSLRITPLRQYF. For the CDR3, the DNA is TGTGCCAGCAGCCTTCGCATTACCCCATTGAGGCAGTATTTT. The V gene is TRBV14, the J gene TRBJ2-3; no reliable D call. Trimming shortened V by 4 bases and J by 11 bases, and 19 bases separated the two germline ends. Germline values: CDR1 SGHDN, CDR2 FVKESK. The CDR3 covers 14 residues.

The chain combines TRBV19 with TRBJ2-7; possibly TRBD2 for D (6 bases). Per germline, CDR1 LNHDA and CDR2 SQIVND (reference sequence). The CDR3 has 13 residues. V lost 6 bases to trimming and J lost 6 bases, with 15 bases between them. CDR3 nucleotides: TGTGCCAGTAGGCCTATCGGGGGATCCGAGCAGTACTTC. Its protein is CASRPIGGSEQYF.

The J gene is TRBJ1-2, the V gene TRBV4-3, with D perhaps TRBD1 (5 bases). V lost 1 base, J lost 7 bases, and 22 bases lay in between. Looked up from germline, CDR1 is LGHNA and CDR2 is YSLEER. The CDR3 runs 17 residues. DNA for the CDR3: TGCGCCAGCAGCCAAGTAGGAGGGGCCTTGGGTCTTGGTGGCTACACCTTC. Protein: CASSQVGGALGLGGYTF.

This rearrangement joins TRBV4-2 to TRBJ1-1; 8 positions match TRBD1. J gave up 1 base and V 2 bases, and 3 bases lay outside the gene matches. Germline V gives CDR1 LGHNA, CDR2 YNFKEQ. The CDR3 has 15 residues. DNA of the CDR3: TGTGCCAGCAGCCAACCAACAGGGGGGAACACTGAAGCTTTCTTT. This codes for CASSQPTGGNTEAFF.

The chain is built from TRBV10-3 and TRBJ1-1; TRBD1 matches at 9 bases. The CDR3 consists of 15 residues. The germline V gene encodes CDR1 ENHRY and CDR2 SYGVKD. V dropped 3 bases and J dropped 1; count of bases not matched to a gene: 3. The CDR3 sequence is CAISESGQGNTEAFF. The CDR3 DNA reads TGTGCCATCAGTGAATCGGGACAGGGGAACACTGAAGCTTTCTTT.

This chain joins TRBV2 and TRBJ1-2, with 7 bases that match TRBD1. This CDR3 has 15 amino acids. The junction had 10 bases not matched to a gene; V was cut back by 7 bases and J by 2 bases. The germline V gene encodes CDR1 SNHLY and CDR2 FYNNEI. CDR3 amino acids: CASKVSSGGNYGYTF. CDR3 DNA sequence: TGTGCCAGCAAAGTGAGCTCAGGGGGAAACTATGGCTACACCTTC.

The chain combines TRBV7-9 with TRBJ2-7, with D hard to call. The CDR3 is made up of 16 amino acids. Germline V gives CDR1 SEHNR, CDR2 FQNEAQ (reference sequence). Trimming left V 2 bases short and J 0 bases short, with 14 bases between. Here the CDR3 DNA reads TGTGCCAGCAGCTTAAAGGTAGGTGACGACTCCTACGAGCAGTACTTC. This encodes CASSLKVGDDSYEQYF.

The CDR3 reads CSAGGRETQYF. In DNA, the CDR3 is TGCAGTGCTGGGGGCAGGGAGACCCAGTACTTC. The chain combines TRBV20-1 with TRBJ2-5; D possibly corresponds to TRBD1 (6 bases). Trimming cost V 5 bases and J 5 bases, with 9 bases left between them. Germline CDR1 is DFQATT and CDR2 is SNEGSKA (reference sequence). The CDR3 runs 11 residues.

The V call is TRBV4-2, the J call TRBJ2-7; 8 nucleotides align to TRBD2. V gave up 1 base and J gave up 3 bases; unmatched junction bases: 8. This CDR3 contains 16 residues. Per the germline V gene, CDR1 is LGHNA and CDR2 is YNFKEQ. The CDR3 sequence: CASSQGLGGGGYEQYF. The DNA for the CDR3 is TGTGCCAGCAGCCAAGGTCTCGGGGGGGGTGGCTACGAGCAGTACTTC.

The gene calls are TRBV23-1 and TRBJ2-2; D is undetermined. TRBV23-1 is an ORF, with its function uncertain. The CDR3 contains 13 residues. The CDR3 coding sequence is TGCACCTTACACACAACGAACACCGGGGAGCTGTTTTTT. Translating it yields CTLHTTNTGELFF.

The chain uses TRBV5-4 and TRBJ2-7, with D unresolved. The germline V and J ends were trimmed by 6 bases and 0 bases, with 10 bases remaining between them. CDR3 length: 13 amino acids. Per the germline V gene, CDR1 is SGHNT and CDR2 is YYREEE (reference sequence). CDR3 residues: CASKPTSSYEQYF. DNA of the CDR3: TGTGCCAGCAAACCGACCAGCTCCTACGAGCAGTACTTC.

The V gene is TRBV11-1, the J gene TRBJ2-3, with 7 bases that match TRBD2. This CDR3 is built from 16 residues. Germline CDR1 SGHAT, CDR2 FQDESV (reference sequence). V dropped 2 bases and J dropped 1; count of bases not matched to a gene: 6. The CDR3 sequence: CASSLSSGMGTDTQYF. Written as DNA, the CDR3 is TGTGCCAGCAGCTTATCCAGCGGGATGGGCACAGATACGCAGTATTTT.

The V call is TRBV28, the J call TRBJ1-5; 9 bases match TRBD1. V shed 6 bases and J 7 bases; nucleotides not matched to a gene: 10. This CDR3 comprises 15 residues. Germline V CDR1 and CDR2: MDHEN, SYDVKM. In nucleotides, the CDR3 is TGTGCCAGCAGCGTTAGGGGACAGGGAGTGCAGCCCCAGCATTTT. Its translation is CASSVRGQGVQPQHF. Looking up the rest from reference TRBV28 and TRBJ1-5 gives the full variable domain: DVKVTQSSRYLVKRTGEKVFLECVQDMDHENMFWYRQDPGLGLRLIYFSYDVKMKEKGDIPEGYSVSREKKERFSLILESASTNQTSMYLCASSVRGQGVQPQHFGDGTRLSIL.

The rearrangement joins TRBV10-1 to TRBJ1-6; D remains unclear. The V end lost 2 bases, the J end lost 10 bases, and 9 bases lay between the germline ends. Germline-derived CDR1 and CDR2 are WNHNN and SYGVQD (reference sequence). The length of the CDR3 is 13 residues. DNA of the CDR3: TGCGCCAGCAGTGAGGAGACTTGGTCACCCCTCCACTTT. Protein product: CASSEETWSPLHF.